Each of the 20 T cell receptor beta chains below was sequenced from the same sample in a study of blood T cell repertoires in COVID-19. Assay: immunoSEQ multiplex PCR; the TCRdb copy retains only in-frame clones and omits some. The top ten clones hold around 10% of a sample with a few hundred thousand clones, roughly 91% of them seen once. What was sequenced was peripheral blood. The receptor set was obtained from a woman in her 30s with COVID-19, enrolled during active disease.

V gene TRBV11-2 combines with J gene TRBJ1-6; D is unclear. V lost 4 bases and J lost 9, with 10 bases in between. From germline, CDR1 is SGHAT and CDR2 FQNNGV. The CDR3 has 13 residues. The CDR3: CASSYREASPLHF. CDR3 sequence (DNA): TGTGCCAGCAGCTATCGGGAGGCTTCACCCCTCCACTTT.

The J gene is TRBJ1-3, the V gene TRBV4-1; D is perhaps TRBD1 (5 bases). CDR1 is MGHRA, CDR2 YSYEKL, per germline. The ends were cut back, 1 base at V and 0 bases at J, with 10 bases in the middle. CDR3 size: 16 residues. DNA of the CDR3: TGCGCCAGCAGCCAAGGGGCCCAGGGCTCTGGAAACACCATATATTTT. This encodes CASSQGAQGSGNTIYF.

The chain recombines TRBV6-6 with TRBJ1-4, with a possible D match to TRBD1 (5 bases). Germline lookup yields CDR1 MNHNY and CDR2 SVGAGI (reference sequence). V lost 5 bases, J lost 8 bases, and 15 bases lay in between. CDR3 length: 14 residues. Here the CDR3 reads CASSRDGLAEKLFF. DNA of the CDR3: TGTGCCAGCAGTCGGGACGGACTAGCCGAAAAACTGTTTTTT.

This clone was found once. CDR3 sequence (DNA): TGTGCCAGCAGCCAATCCGGGACTAGCGGGGGGAGAGAGACCCAGTACTTC. Translated, it gives CASSQSGTSGGRETQYF. V and J are TRBV3-1 (or the pseudogene TRBV3-2) and TRBJ2-5, with TRBD2 identical over 15 bases. After removal of 2 bases from V and 4 bases from J, the junction contained 5 bases not matched to a gene. The germline gives CDR1 LGHDT, CDR2 YNNKEL (reference sequence). This CDR3 is 17 amino acids long.

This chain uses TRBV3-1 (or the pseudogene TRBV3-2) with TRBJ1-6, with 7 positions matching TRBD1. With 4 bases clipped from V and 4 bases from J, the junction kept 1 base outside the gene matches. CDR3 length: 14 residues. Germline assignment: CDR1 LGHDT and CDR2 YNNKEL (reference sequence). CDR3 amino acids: CASSPQGYNSPLHF. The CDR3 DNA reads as TGTGCCAGCAGCCCACAGGGGTATAATTCACCCCTCCACTTT.

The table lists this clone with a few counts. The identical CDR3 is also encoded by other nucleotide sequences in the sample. CDR3 in DNA: TGTGCCAGCAGTTACTCCCGGGGCTATGGCTACACCTTC. Translated: CASSYSRGYGYTF. The V and J genes are TRBV6-5 and TRBJ1-2; the D is unclear. From germline, CDR1 is MNHEY and CDR2 SVGAGI. The CDR3 has 13 amino acids. V was clipped by 0 bases and J by 4 bases, with 6 bases between them.

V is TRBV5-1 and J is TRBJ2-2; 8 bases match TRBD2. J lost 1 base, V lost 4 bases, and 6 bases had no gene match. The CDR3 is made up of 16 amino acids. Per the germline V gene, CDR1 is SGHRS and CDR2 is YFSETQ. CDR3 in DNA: TGCGCCAGCAGCCCTACGGCGGGGGGGAACACCGGGGAGCTGTTTTTT. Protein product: CASSPTAGGNTGELFF. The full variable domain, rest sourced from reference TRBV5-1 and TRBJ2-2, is KAGVTQTPRYLIKTRGQQVTLSCSPISGHRSVSWYQQTPGQGLQFLFEYFSETQRNKGNFPGRFSGRQFSNSRSEMNVSTLELGDSALYLCASSPTAGGNTGELFFGEGSRLTVL.

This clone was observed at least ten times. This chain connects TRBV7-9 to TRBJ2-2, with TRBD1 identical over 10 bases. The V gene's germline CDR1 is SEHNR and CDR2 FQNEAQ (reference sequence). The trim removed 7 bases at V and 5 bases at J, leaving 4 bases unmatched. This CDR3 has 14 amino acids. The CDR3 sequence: CASNRDRGTGELFF. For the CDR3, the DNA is TGTGCCAGCAACCGGGACAGGGGAACCGGGGAGCTGTTTTTT.

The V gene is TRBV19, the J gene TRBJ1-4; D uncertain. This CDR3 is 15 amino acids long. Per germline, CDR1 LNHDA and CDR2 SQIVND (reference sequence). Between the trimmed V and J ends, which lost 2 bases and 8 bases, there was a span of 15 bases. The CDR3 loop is CASSITSAPGEKLFF. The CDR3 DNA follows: TGTGCCAGTAGTATAACTAGCGCTCCCGGAGAAAAACTGTTTTTT.

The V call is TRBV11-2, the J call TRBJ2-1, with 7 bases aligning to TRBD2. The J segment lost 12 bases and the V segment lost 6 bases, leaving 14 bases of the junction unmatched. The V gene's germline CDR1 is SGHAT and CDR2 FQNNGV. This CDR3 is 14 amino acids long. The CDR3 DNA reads TGTGCCAGCAGTCCCATCCGGGACTATACAGGGCAGTTCTTC. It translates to CASSPIRDYTGQFF. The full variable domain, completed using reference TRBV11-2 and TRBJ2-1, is EAGVAQSPRYKIIEKRQSVAFWCNPISGHATLYWYQQILGQGPKLLIQFQNNGVVDDSQLPKDRFSAERLKGVDSTLKIQPAKLEDSAVYLCASSPIRDYTGQFFGPGTRLTVL.

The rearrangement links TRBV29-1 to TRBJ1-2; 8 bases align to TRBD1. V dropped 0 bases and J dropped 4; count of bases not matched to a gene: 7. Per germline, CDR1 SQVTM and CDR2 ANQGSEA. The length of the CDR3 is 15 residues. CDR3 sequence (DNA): TGCAGCGTTGAAGACCGTGGGACAGGCAGCTATGGCTACACCTTC. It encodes CSVEDRGTGSYGYTF.

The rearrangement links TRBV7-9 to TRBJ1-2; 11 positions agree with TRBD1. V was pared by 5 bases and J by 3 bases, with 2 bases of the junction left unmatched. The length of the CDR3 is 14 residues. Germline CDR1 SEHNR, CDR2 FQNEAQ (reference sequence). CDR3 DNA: TGTGCCAGCAGCCCGGGACAGGGGGACTATGGCTACACCTTC. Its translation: CASSPGQGDYGYTF. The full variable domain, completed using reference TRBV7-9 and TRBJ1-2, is DTGVSQNPRHKITKRGQNVTFRCDPISEHNRLYWYRQTLGQGPEFLTYFQNEAQLEKSRLLSDRFSAERPKGSFSTLEIQRTEQGDSAMYLCASSPGQGDYGYTFGSGTRLTVV.

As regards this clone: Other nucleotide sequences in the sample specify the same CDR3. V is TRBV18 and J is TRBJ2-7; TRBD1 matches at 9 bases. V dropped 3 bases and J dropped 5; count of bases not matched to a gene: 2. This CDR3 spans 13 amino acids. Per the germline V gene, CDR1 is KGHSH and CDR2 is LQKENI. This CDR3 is CASSPGQGNEQYF. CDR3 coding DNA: TGTGCCAGCTCACCCGGACAGGGGAACGAGCAGTACTTC.

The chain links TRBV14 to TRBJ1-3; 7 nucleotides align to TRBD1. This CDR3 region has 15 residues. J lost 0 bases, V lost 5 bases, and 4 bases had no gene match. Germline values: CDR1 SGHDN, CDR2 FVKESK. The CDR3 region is CASSIGTVSGNTIYF. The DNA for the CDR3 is TGTGCCAGCAGCATTGGGACAGTCTCTGGAAACACCATATATTTT.

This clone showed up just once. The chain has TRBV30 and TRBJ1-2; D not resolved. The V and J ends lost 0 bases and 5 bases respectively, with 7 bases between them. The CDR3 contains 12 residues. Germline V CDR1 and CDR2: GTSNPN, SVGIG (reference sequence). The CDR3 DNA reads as TGTGCCTGGAGTGTAATCAGTTATGGCTACACCTTC. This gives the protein CAWSVISYGYTF.

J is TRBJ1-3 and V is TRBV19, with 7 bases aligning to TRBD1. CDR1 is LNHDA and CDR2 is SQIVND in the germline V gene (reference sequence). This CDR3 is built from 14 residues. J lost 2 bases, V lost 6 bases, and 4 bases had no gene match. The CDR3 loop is CASSLTGPGNTIYF. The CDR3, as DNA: TGTGCCAGTAGCCTGACAGGGCCTGGAAACACCATATATTTT.

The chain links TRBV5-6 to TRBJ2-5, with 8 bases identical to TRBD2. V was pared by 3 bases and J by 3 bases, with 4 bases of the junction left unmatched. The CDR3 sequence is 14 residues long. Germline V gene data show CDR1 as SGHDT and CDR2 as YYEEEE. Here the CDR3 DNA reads TGTGCCAGCAGCTCTGGACTAGCAGAAGAGACCCAGTACTTC. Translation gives CASSSGLAEETQYF.

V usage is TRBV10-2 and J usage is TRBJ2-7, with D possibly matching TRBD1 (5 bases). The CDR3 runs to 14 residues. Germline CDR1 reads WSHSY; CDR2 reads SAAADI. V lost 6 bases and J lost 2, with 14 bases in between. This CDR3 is CASSRTLHTYEQYF. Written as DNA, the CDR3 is TGCGCCAGCAGCCGGACATTGCATACCTACGAGCAGTACTTC.

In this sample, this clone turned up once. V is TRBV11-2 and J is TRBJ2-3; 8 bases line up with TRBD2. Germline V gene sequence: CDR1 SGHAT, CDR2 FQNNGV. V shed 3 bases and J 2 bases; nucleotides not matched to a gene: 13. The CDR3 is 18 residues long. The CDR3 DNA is TGTGCCAGCAGCTTTGGGGCGGGGGGAATAAGGATCACAGATACGCAGTATTTT. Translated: CASSFGAGGIRITDTQYF.

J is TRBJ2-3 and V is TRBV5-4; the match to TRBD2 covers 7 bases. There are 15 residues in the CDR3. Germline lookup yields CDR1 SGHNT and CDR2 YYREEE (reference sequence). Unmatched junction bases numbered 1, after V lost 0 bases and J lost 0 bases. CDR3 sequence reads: CASSLGGGSTDTQYF. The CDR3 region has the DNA TGTGCCAGCAGCTTGGGGGGGGGAAGCACAGATACGCAGTATTTT.